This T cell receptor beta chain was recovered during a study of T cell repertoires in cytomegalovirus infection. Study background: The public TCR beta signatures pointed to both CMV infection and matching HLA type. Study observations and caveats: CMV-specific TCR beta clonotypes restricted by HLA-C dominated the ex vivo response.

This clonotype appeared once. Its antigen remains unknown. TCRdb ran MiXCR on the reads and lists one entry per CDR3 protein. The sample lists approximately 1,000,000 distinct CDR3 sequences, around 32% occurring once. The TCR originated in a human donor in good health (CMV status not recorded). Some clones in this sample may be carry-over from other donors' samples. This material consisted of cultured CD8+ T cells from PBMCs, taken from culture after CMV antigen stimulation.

The CDR3 spells CASTPKWGDEKLFF. The CDR3 coding sequence is TGTGCCAGCACCCCGAAATGGGGGGATGAAAAACTGTTTTTT. This chain connects TRBV2 to TRBJ1-4, with D tentatively TRBD1 (5 bases). Germline CDR1 is SNHLY and CDR2 is FYNNEI. The CDR3 totals 14 residues. V lost 7 bases and J 6 bases, leaving 15 bases between the germline ends.